A selection of T cell receptor beta chains follows, all from one sample in a study of shared clonotypes between healthy human individuals. Some clones are missing from TCRdb's copy, which holds only in-frame ones; the method was immunoSEQ multiplex PCR. The sample lists fewer than 1.6 million clones; approximately 98.5% were seen once. Sequencing was performed on naive CD4+ T cells sorted from blood. The receptors stem from a man aged 30 to 45 in good health. Each CDR3 is given with its conserved first and last residue.

v_call	j_call	cdr3_aa
TRBV5-4	TRBJ1-1	CASSSPGQGKTEAFF
TRBV4-2	TRBJ1-3	CASSGLVSPILSGNTIYF
TRBV7-3	TRBJ2-7	CASSPQGTSGRSYEQYF
TRBV7-3	TRBJ2-5	CASSLGTSGSVMDGTQYF
TRBV25-1	TRBJ2-3	CASSDVQGLRDTQYF
TRBV15	TRBJ1-3	CATSREGNTIYF
TRBV10-3	TRBJ2-7	CAISQISGGISYEQYF
TRBV21-1	TRBJ2-1	CASSKVGTSGAIYNEQFF
TRBV18	TRBJ2-7	CASSPPGFYEQYF
TRBV28	TRBJ2-7	CASSFPGLAGPYEQYF
TRBV11-3	TRBJ2-7	CASSLAGKSYEQYF
TRBV11-2	TRBJ2-3	CASSLTRGGTDTQYF
TRBV7-9	TRBJ1-1	CASTKLQGSNTEAFF
TRBV15	TRBJ1-5	CATSRDRGRGQPQHF
TRBV5-8	TRBJ1-5	CASSRQGWYNQPQHF
TRBV7-2	TRBJ2-1	CASSSGGQYNEQFF
TRBV29-1	TRBJ2-2	CSSPDPRLPGELFF
TRBV4-1	TRBJ2-1	CASSHLRSRNNEQFF
TRBV9	TRBJ2-1	CASSPHLTSYNEQFF
TRBV19	TRBJ1-5	CASSPRGGGNQPQHF
TRBV2	TRBJ2-3	CASSERRPTQYF
TRBV15	TRBJ1-2	CATSRRSGTGLGYTF
TRBV5-1	TRBJ1-1	CASRRSREQSEAFF
TRBV7-9	TRBJ2-5	CASSRSTGLAGDGETQYF
TRBV7-8	TRBJ2-1	CASSLRLAPIEEQFF
TRBV7-8	TRBJ2-1	CASSPSGKISNEQFF
TRBV6-6	TRBJ1-4	CASSYAGGTNEKLFF
TRBV9	TRBJ2-1	CASSPGLAGNEQFF
TRBV2	TRBJ2-3	CASSPLTSGATDTQYF
TRBV7-3	TRBJ2-2	CASSLRKGLSGRTNTGELFF
TRBV18	TRBJ2-5	CASSPPGVETQYF